Below are 13 T cell receptor beta chains sequenced from a single sample in a study of blood T cells in healthy people across ages. For the second PCR, which ran for 7 to 11 cycles, a sample-barcoded 5' primer and a J-beta primer mix were used. TCRdb fed the 5' RACE reads into MiXCR, producing one record per CDR3 protein. The data contain 1.2 million to 1.5 million distinct CDR3 sequences, approximately 59% of them singletons. The source material was blood. These TCRs come from a man aged 18 to 30 in good health.

The chain links TRBV27 to TRBJ2-2; weak D call: TRBD1 (5 bases). Trimming shortened V by 2 bases and J by 1 base, and 11 bases separated the two germline ends. This CDR3 is built from 16 residues. CDR1 and CDR2 from the germline V gene are MNHEY and SMNVEV (reference sequence). The CDR3 nucleotides read TGTGCCAGCAGTTTACAGGGCCGTCGGAACACCGGGGAGCTGTTTTTT. This codes for CASSLQGRRNTGELFF.

This chain links TRBV27 with TRBJ2-7, with TRBD1 as a possible D gene (5 bases). Trimming cost V 5 bases and J 0 bases, with 11 bases left between them. This CDR3 has 14 residues. Germline CDR1 MNHEY, CDR2 SMNVEV (reference sequence). The CDR3 DNA follows: TGTGCCAGCAGTCACCGACAGTCCTCCTACGAGCAGTACTTC. Protein product: CASSHRQSSYEQYF.

This chain uses TRBV24-1 with TRBJ2-3; TRBD1 aligns across 7 bases. The germline CDR1 and CDR2 sequences are KGHDR and SFDVKD. The CDR3 extends over 16 amino acids. Trimming took 4 bases from V and 0 from J; bases not matched to a gene: 6. The CDR3, as DNA: TGTGCCACCAGTGACCAAACAGGGGTGAGCACAGATACGCAGTATTTT. It codes for CATSDQTGVSTDTQYF.

The chain has TRBV5-1 and TRBJ1-1, with D unclear. The germline CDR1 and CDR2 sequences are SGHRS and YFSETQ. The CDR3 contains 14 residues. V lost 4 bases and J lost 1, with 11 bases in between. The CDR3 nucleotides are TGCGCCAGCAGCCCTCCCATCGAGAACACTGAAGCTTTCTTT. This translates into CASSPPIENTEAFF.

The chain recombines TRBV12-3 or TRBV12-4 with TRBJ2-7, with no clear D. V lost 6 bases, J lost 1 base, and 10 bases lay in between. The CDR3 totals 13 residues. The CDR3 DNA follows: TGTGCCAGCAGCCGACGGGTTTCCTACGAGCAGTACTTC. Residues: CASSRRVSYEQYF.

The chain recombines TRBV30 with TRBJ2-4, with 7 bases matching TRBD1. Germline V CDR1 and CDR2: GTSNPN, SVGIG (reference sequence). The CDR3 is 13 amino acids. V lost 1 base, J lost 5 bases, and 2 bases stayed unmatched. Written as DNA, the CDR3 is TGTGCCTGGAGTGCGGGACAGCAAAACATTCAGTACTTC. The encoded protein is CAWSAGQQNIQYF.

This clonotype was detected only a few times. V usage is TRBV4-1 and J usage is TRBJ2-7; 10 bases are shared with TRBD2. This CDR3 region has 18 residues. CDR1 is MGHRA, CDR2 YSYEKL, per germline. With 4 bases clipped from V and 5 bases from J, the junction kept 17 bases outside the gene matches. The CDR3 DNA reads as TGCGCCAGCAGCCGAGACCCGACGGCAACTAGCGGGATCAACGAGCAGTACTTC. Translated, it gives CASSRDPTATSGINEQYF.

This clonotype was seen a single time. This chain uses TRBV6-2 or TRBV6-3 with TRBJ2-5; 10 nucleotides match TRBD1. Germline V CDR1 and CDR2: MNHEY, SVGEGT. V dropped 7 bases and J dropped 5; count of bases not matched to a gene: 19. The CDR3 length is 18 residues. This chain's CDR3 is CASTLVRRGQGRLETQYF. The CDR3 bases are TGTGCCAGCACCCTCGTTCGCCGGGGACAGGGGAGGCTGGAGACCCAGTACTTC.

V and J are TRBV6-2 or TRBV6-3 and TRBJ1-4; D remains ambiguous. Germline CDR1 MNHEY, CDR2 SVGEGT. Trimming left V 7 bases short and J 6 bases short, with 15 bases between. The CDR3 spans 14 residues. CDR3 residues: CASTERSGHEKLFF. CDR3 nucleotide sequence: TGTGCCAGCACCGAACGTTCTGGGCATGAAAAACTGTTTTTT.

With regard to this clonotype: The junction and the germline gene differ at one end; a read error may be behind it. This chain joins TRBV7-9 and TRBJ1-4; perhaps TRBD1 as D (5 bases). The CDR3 runs to 14 residues. Germline lookup yields CDR1 SEHNR and CDR2 FQNEAQ (reference sequence). The CDR3 DNA sequence: TGTGCCAGCAGCTTAAGGGGACTTAATAAAAAACTGTTTTTT. It codes for CASSLRGLNKKLFF. Filled out from reference TRBV7-9 and TRBJ1-4, the complete variable domain reads DTGVSQNPRHKITKRGQNVTFRCDPISEHNRLYWYRQTLGQGPEFLTYFQNEAQLEKSRLLSDRFSAERPKGSFSTLEIQRTEQGDSAMYLCASSLRGLNKKLFFGSGTQLSVL.

The table lists this clonotype with a few counts. The chain combines TRBV20-1 with TRBJ2-7, with 11 bases lining up with TRBD2. Germline CDR1 reads DFQATT; CDR2 reads SNEGSKA (reference sequence). J lost 6 bases, V lost 3 bases, and 4 bases had no gene match. The CDR3 has 13 amino acids. CDR3: CSASDSGGVEQYF. CDR3 DNA sequence: TGCAGTGCTAGTGATAGCGGGGGGGTCGAGCAGTACTTC.

CDR3 residues: CASSSATGGGNSPLHF. The CDR3 DNA sequence: TGTGCCAGCAGCTCAGCTACAGGGGGCGGTAATTCACCCCTCCACTTT. The chain employs TRBV7-9 and TRBJ1-6, with TRBD1 matching over 9 bases. The CDR3 extends over 16 amino acids. Unmatched junction bases numbered 7, after V lost 4 bases and J lost 6 bases. CDR1 and CDR2 (germline): SEHNR, FQNEAQ (reference sequence). Combining the CDR3 with reference TRBV7-9 and TRBJ1-6 gives the whole variable domain DTGVSQNPRHKITKRGQNVTFRCDPISEHNRLYWYRQTLGQGPEFLTYFQNEAQLEKSRLLSDRFSAERPKGSFSTLEIQRTEQGDSAMYLCASSSATGGGNSPLHFGNGTRLTVT.

This clonotype was counted only a few times. This sequence joins TRBV12-3 or TRBV12-4 and TRBJ2-7, with 8 bases that match TRBD2. The CDR3 is 15 residues long. Losses at the gene ends were 5 bases for V and 5 bases for J; bases not matched to a gene: 11. The DNA of the CDR3 is TGTGCCAGCAGTGCGAGCGGGAGTCGTCTCCACGAGCAGTACTTC. Its translation is CASSASGSRLHEQYF.